Below, 18 T cell receptor beta chains from the same sample are listed, as sequenced in a study of tissue T cells after allogeneic stem cell transplantation. TCRdb's table, derived via immunoSEQ multiplex PCR, lists solely in-frame clones and lacks some. Among roughly 50,000 clones, around 70% were seen once, and the ten largest hold 0.7%. Sequenced material: sorted cells pooled from one or two spleens. The receptors were sampled from a pool of C57BL/6 mice in good health.

With regard to this clone: Mouse gene names apply. The CDR3: CASSLLGGSYAEQFF. The sequenced CDR3 bases are TGTGCCAGCAGTTTACTGGGGGGGAGCTATGCTGAGCAGTTC. V is TRBV14 and J is TRBJ2-1, with 10 bases lining up with TRBD2. Sequencing ends 1 residue short of the CDR3 end; the germline J gene provides the rest. The CDR3 is made up of 15 amino acids. The V gene end was trimmed by 2 bases and the J gene end by 3 bases; junction bases not matched to a gene: 2. The germline V gene has CDR1 SGHDT and CDR2 FRDEAV.

Comment on this clone: All gene names here are mouse names. The read falls 1 residue short of the CDR3 end, and the missing part is taken from the germline J gene. This chain joins TRBV19 and TRBJ1-3; unclear D gene. In germline, CDR1 is FNHDT, CDR2 SITEND (reference sequence). CDR3 length: 14 residues. Trimming took off 2 bases at V and 4 bases at J, with 10 bases between the two ends. Here the CDR3 reads CASSIGRRGNTLYF. Partial CDR3 DNA: TGTGCCAGCAGTATTGGGAGGAGGGGAAATACGCTCTAT.

In this sample, this clone turned up a few times. Genes here carry mouse names. With the read ending 1 residue before the CDR3 end, the germline J gene is used to fill in that end. The V call is TRBV3, the J call TRBJ2-7; the match to TRBD2 covers 8 bases. The CDR3 is made up of 13 amino acids. The V gene's germline CDR1 is SNHLY and CDR2 FYNGKV (reference sequence). V trimming: 5 bases; J trimming: 4 bases; junction bases outside the gene matches: 4. The sequenced CDR3 bases are TGTGCCAGCAGCAAGGACTGGGTTTATGAACAGTAC. Its protein product is CASSKDWVYEQY. The full CDR3 protein reads CASSKDWVYEQYF.

Concerning this clone: Mouse gene names apply. Read data end 1 residue before the CDR3 end; the end is taken from the germline J gene. This chain connects TRBV13-3 to TRBJ1-3; 8 bases line up with TRBD1. V gave up 2 bases and J gave up 0 bases; unmatched junction bases: 4. The germline gives CDR1 NNHDY, CDR2 SYVADS. The length of the CDR3 is 16 residues. Partial CDR3 DNA: TGTGCCAGCAGTGAGCAGGGGGCTAATTCTGGAAATACGCTCTAT. Translation gives CASSEQGANSGNTLY. The full CDR3 protein is CASSEQGANSGNTLYF.

A word on this clone: Gene names are the mouse ones. The read gets to within 1 residue of the CDR3 end, and the germline J gene fills in the rest. The chain recombines TRBV1 with TRBJ2-2; TRBD1 agrees at 7 bases. Germline V gene data show CDR1 as NSQYPW and CDR2 as LRSPGD (reference sequence). J was trimmed by 3 bases and V by 3 bases; bases with no gene match: 4. The CDR3 contains 15 residues. This CDR3 reads CTCSAQQGYTGQLYF. CDR3 DNA (partial): TGCACCTGCAGTGCCCAACAGGGGTACACCGGGCAGCTCTAC.

This clone was picked up one time. Gene and germline names: mouse. The read is 1 residue too short to cover the CDR3 end, so that end is filled in from the germline J gene. This chain uses TRBV4 with TRBJ1-5; possible D gene TRBD1, 6 bases. This CDR3 spans 14 amino acids. CDR1 LGHDT and CDR2 YNNKQL come from the germline V gene (reference sequence). V was shortened by 4 bases and J by 3 bases, with 10 bases between the two germline ends. The CDR3 bases that were read are TGTGCCAGCAGCTTCGGGACATTCAACCAGGCTCCGCTT. Encoded protein: CASSFGTFNQAPL. The full CDR3 protein reads CASSFGTFNQAPLF.

Of note for this clone: All gene names here are mouse names. The read finishes 1 residue shy of the CDR3 end, and the germline J gene is used to complete it. The rearrangement joins TRBV19 to TRBJ2-3, with 8 bases fitting TRBD2. Germline V lookup: CDR1 FNHDT, CDR2 SITEND (reference sequence). With 0 bases clipped from V and 1 base from J, the junction kept 4 bases outside the gene matches. CDR3 length: 16 amino acids. CDR3 residues: CASSIGGGAGAETLYF. CDR3 DNA (partial): TGTGCCAGCAGTATAGGGGGGGGCGCGGGTGCAGAAACGCTGTAT.

This clone was observed a handful of times. The gene names here belong to mouse. The CDR3 end lies 1 residue beyond the end of the read and is filled in from the germline J gene. The genes are TRBV24 and TRBJ2-1; TRBD1 agrees at 10 bases. Trimming removed 1 base from V and 3 bases from J; junction bases left unmatched: 3. This CDR3 spans 16 amino acids. Germline assignment: CDR1 KGHTA and CDR2 FRNEEI. The CDR3 loop is CASSLFDRGRYAEQFF. CDR3 bases read: TGTGCCAGCAGTCTGTTCGACAGGGGGCGCTATGCTGAGCAGTTC.

On this clone: Gene names refer to mouse genes. The read comes to an end 1 residue before the CDR3 does, leaving the germline J gene to fill in the end. The rearrangement joins TRBV31 to TRBJ1-1, with D tentatively TRBD1 (6 bases). The CDR3 totals 14 residues. The germline V gene has CDR1 GKSSPN and CDR2 SITVG. Deletions cut 0 bases from V and 1 base from J, with 9 bases between. The CDR3 sequence is CAWSLEGGNTEVFF. CDR3 bases read: TGTGCCTGGAGTCTGGAGGGGGGAAACACAGAAGTCTTC.

Worth noting for this clone: These gene names are mouse names. The sequence runs out 1 residue before the end of the CDR3; the remainder is reconstructed from the germline J gene. The chain is built from TRBV4 and TRBJ2-1, with D possibly called TRBD1 or TRBD2 (5 bases each). The V end was cut by 5 bases, the J end by 5 bases, with 10 bases between. This CDR3 is built from 13 residues. From germline, CDR1 is LGHDT and CDR2 YNNKQL (reference sequence). The CDR3 spells CASSTGWDAEQFF. CDR3 DNA, as far as it was read: TGTGCCAGCAGCACAGGCTGGGATGCTGAGCAGTTC.

Note on this clone: The gene names here belong to mouse. The read terminates 1 residue ahead of where the CDR3 ends, so the germline J gene completes it. The V and J genes are TRBV31 and TRBJ1-5, with 8 positions matching TRBD1. The CDR3 totals 13 residues. With V trimmed by 0 bases and J by 6 bases, 1 base remained unmatched. Germline V gene lookup returns CDR1 GKSSPN and CDR2 SITVG. The CDR3 here is CAWSLGQGQAPLF. The covered CDR3 bases are TGTGCCTGGAGTCTAGGACAGGGCCAGGCTCCGCTT.

About this clone: The genes and germline here are from mouse. The CDR3 end lies 1 residue beyond the end of the read and is filled in from the germline J gene. J is TRBJ2-7 and V is TRBV13-1, with D tentatively TRBD1 (5 bases). Germline V gene sequence: CDR1 NSHNY, CDR2 SYGAGN. Trimming left V 0 bases short and J 3 bases short, with 7 bases between. This CDR3 contains 13 residues. CDR3 bases read: TGTGCCAGCAGTGATGCTCAGGGCTATGAACAGTAC. This encodes CASSDAQGYEQY. From start to end, the CDR3 is CASSDAQGYEQYF.

In regard to this clone: The germline and genes are mouse ones. The read finishes 1 residue shy of the CDR3 end, and the germline J gene is used to complete it. Other DNA variants within this sample encode the same CDR3. V and J are TRBV15 and TRBJ2-5; TRBD2 is a possible D gene (6 bases). From germline, CDR1 is SGHND and CDR2 FRSKSL. The ends were cut back, 3 bases at V and 3 bases at J, with 7 bases in the middle. The CDR3 loop spans 13 amino acids. The CDR3 region is CASSFGGQDTQYF. CDR3 DNA (partial): TGTGCCAGCAGTTTTGGGGGACAAGACACCCAGTAC.

As to this clone: Genes here carry mouse names. The DNA ends 1 residue before the CDR3 does, and the rest of the CDR3 is filled in from the germline J gene. The V and J genes are TRBV2 and TRBJ2-2; no definite D call. The V gene lost 0 bases and the J gene lost 0 bases, with 2 bases spanning the gap. The length of the CDR3 is 14 residues. In germline, CDR1 is LGHNA, CDR2 YSYQKL. CDR3: CASSQDPNTGQLYF. The covered CDR3 bases are TGTGCCAGCAGCCAAGATCCAAACACCGGGCAGCTCTAC. The whole variable domain, filled in from reference TRBV2 and TRBJ2-2, reads DPKIIQKPKYLVAVTGSEKILICEQYLGHNAMYWYRQSAKKPLEFMFSYSYQKLMDNQTASSRFQPQSSKKNHLDLQITALKPDDSATYFCASSQDPNTGQLYFGEGSKLTVL.

Details on this clone: Any gene name here is a mouse gene name. The read gets to within 1 residue of the CDR3 end, and the germline J gene fills in the rest. The gene calls are TRBV15 and TRBJ2-5, with D possibly TRBD1 on 5 matching bases. V was cut by 3 bases and J by 0 bases, with 7 bases left in between. The CDR3 sequence is 14 residues long. In germline, CDR1 is SGHND, CDR2 FRSKSL. CDR3 DNA, as far as it was read: TGTGCCAGCAGTTTCCAGGGTAACCAAGACACCCAGTAC. This codes for CASSFQGNQDTQY. The full CDR3 protein is CASSFQGNQDTQYF.

This clone was seen just once. Germline and genes here are mouse. The CDR3 end is not reached by the read, which stops 1 residue before it; the germline J gene fills it in. V and J are TRBV12-2 and TRBJ2-7; 10 bases line up with TRBD1. Per germline, CDR1 SGHLS and CDR2 HYDKME. This CDR3 spans 14 amino acids. The V gene end was trimmed by 4 bases and the J gene end by 3 bases; junction bases not matched to a gene: 5. Incomplete CDR3 DNA: TGTGCCAGCTCGTTTGACAGGGGGCACTATGAACAGTAC. The encoded protein is CASSFDRGHYEQY. The whole CDR3 reads CASSFDRGHYEQYF.

For this clone: Germline and genes here are mouse. The CDR3 end lies 1 residue beyond the end of the read and is filled in from the germline J gene. The same CDR3 also results from other DNA sequences found in this sample. This chain joins TRBV5 and TRBJ2-3, with D possibly called TRBD1 or TRBD2 (6 bases each). Trimming shortened V by 0 bases and J by 0 bases, and 7 bases separated the two germline ends. Germline V gene data show CDR1 as LGHNA and CDR2 as YNLKQL (reference sequence). The CDR3 spans 15 residues. CDR3 region: CASSQEGGSAETLYF. The sequenced part of the CDR3 DNA is TGTGCCAGCAGCCAAGAAGGGGGGAGTGCAGAAACGCTGTAT.

Remarks on this clone: The genes are named according to mouse. The missing CDR3 end, 1 residue past where the read stops, is filled in from the germline J gene. The rearrangement uses TRBV5 and TRBJ2-1; the match to TRBD1 covers 7 bases. The CDR3 extends over 15 amino acids. Germline assignment: CDR1 LGHNA and CDR2 YNLKQL (reference sequence). The junction had 2 bases not matched to a gene; V was cut back by 0 bases and J by 3 bases. CDR3 bases read: TGTGCCAGCAGCCAAGAGGGACAGACCTATGCTGAGCAGTTC. Protein sequence: CASSQEGQTYAEQF. The CDR3, in full, reads CASSQEGQTYAEQFF.